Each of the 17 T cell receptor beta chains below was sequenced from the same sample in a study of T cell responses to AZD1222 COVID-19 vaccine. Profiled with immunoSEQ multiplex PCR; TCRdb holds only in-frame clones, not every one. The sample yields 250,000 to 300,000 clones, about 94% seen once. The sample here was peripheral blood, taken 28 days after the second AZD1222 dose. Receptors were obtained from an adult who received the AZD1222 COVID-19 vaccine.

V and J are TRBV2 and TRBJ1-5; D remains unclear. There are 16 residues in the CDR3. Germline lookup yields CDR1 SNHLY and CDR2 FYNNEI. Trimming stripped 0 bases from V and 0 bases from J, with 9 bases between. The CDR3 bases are TGTGCCAGCAGTGAAGCGGTAGGTTATAGCAATCAGCCCCAGCATTTT. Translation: CASSEAVGYSNQPQHF.

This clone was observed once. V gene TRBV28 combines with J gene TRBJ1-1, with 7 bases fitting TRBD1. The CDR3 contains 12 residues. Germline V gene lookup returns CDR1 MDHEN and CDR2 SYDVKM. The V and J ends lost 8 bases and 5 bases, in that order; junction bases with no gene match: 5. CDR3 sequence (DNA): TGTGCCAGCCGACAGGGCGGGACTGAAGCTTTCTTT. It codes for CASRQGGTEAFF.

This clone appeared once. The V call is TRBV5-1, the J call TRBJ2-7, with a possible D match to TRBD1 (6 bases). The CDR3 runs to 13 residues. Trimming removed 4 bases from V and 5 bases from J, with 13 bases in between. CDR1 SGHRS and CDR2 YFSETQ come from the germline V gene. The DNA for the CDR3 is TGCGCCAGCAGCGCTTACAGGGTTGACGAGCAGTACTTC. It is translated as CASSAYRVDEQYF.

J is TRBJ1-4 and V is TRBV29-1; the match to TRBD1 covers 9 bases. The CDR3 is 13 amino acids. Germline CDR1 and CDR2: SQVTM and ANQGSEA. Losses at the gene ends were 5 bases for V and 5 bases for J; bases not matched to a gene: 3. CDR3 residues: CSVHGTGNEKLFF. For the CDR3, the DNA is TGCAGCGTTCACGGGACAGGGAATGAAAAACTGTTTTTT.

CDR3 amino acids: CASSIPGTVGTEAFF. The CDR3 bases are TGTGCCAGCAGTATTCCCGGGACAGTAGGGACTGAAGCTTTCTTT. The chain combines TRBV28 with TRBJ1-1; 7 bases match TRBD1. The CDR3 sequence is 15 residues long. The V gene end was trimmed by 5 bases and the J gene end by 5 bases; junction bases not matched to a gene: 11. The germline V gene has CDR1 MDHEN and CDR2 SYDVKM.

Written as DNA, the CDR3 is TGTGCCAGCTCACCCTCACCCCGGGTCTTGGTAGGCACCGGGGAGCTGTTTTTT. This gives the protein CASSPSPRVLVGTGELFF. The chain couples TRBV18 to TRBJ2-2; no clear D gene. Deletions cut 3 bases from V and 4 bases from J, with 21 bases between. Germline V gene lookup returns CDR1 KGHSH and CDR2 LQKENI. CDR3 length: 18 residues.

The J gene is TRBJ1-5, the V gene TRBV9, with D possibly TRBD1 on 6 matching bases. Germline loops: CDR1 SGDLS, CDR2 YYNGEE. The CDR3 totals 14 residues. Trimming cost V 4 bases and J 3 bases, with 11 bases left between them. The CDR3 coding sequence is TGTGCCAGCAGCCCGCAGGGGTTCAATCAGCCCCAGCATTTT. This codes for CASSPQGFNQPQHF.

CDR3 DNA: TGTGCCAGCAGCTTAGCGAGGGTCGGGGCCGCGAACACTGAAGCTTTCTTT. Translation gives CASSLARVGAANTEAFF. The chain is built from TRBV7-2 and TRBJ1-1, with D possibly matching TRBD1 (5 bases). V lost 0 bases and J lost 1, with 15 bases in between. CDR1 and CDR2 (germline): SGHTA, FQGNSA. The CDR3 has 17 amino acids.

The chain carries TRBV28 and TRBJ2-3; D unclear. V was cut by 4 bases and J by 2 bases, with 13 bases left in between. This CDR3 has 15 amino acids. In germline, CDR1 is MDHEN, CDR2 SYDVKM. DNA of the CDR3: TGTGCCAGCAGTTCGTGGCGACTTTACACAGATACGCAGTATTTT. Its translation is CASSSWRLYTDTQYF.

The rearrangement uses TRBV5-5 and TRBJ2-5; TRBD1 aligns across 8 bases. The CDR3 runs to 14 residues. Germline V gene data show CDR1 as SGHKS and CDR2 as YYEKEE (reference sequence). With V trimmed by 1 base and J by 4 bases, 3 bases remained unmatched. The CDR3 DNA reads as TGTGCCAGCAGCTTGTCAGGGGGCCGAGAGACCCAGTACTTC. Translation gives CASSLSGGRETQYF.

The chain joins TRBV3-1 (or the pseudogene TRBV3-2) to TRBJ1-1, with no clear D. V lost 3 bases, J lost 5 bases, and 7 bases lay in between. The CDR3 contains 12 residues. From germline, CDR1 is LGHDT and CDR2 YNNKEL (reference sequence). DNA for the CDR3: TGTGCCAGCAGCCAGGGGAGGACTGAAGCTTTCTTT. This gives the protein CASSQGRTEAFF.

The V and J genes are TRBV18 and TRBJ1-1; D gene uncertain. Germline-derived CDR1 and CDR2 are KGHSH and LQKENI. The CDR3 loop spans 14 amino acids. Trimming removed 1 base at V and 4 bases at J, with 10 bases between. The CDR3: CASSPQRQTTEAFF. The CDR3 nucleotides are TGTGCCAGCTCACCACAGAGGCAGACCACTGAAGCTTTCTTT.

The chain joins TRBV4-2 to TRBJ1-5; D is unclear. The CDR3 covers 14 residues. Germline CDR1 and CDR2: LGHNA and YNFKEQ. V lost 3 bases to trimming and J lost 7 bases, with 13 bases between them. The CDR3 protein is CASSHSVGDQPQHF. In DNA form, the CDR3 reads TGTGCCAGCAGCCATTCAGTTGGAGACCAGCCCCAGCATTTT.

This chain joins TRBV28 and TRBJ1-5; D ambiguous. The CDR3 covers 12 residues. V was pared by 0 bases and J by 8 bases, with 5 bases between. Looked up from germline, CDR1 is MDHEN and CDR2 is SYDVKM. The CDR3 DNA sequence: TGTGCCAGCAGTTTATGGGGGAAGCCCCAGCATTTT. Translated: CASSLWGKPQHF.

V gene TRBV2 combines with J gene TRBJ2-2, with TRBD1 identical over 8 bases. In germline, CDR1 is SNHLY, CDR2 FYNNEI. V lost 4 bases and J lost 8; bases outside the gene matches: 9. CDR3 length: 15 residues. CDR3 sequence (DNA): TGTGCCAGCAGTGCCCAGGGGGCAGGTAGAGGGGAGCTGTTTTTT. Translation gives CASSAQGAGRGELFF.

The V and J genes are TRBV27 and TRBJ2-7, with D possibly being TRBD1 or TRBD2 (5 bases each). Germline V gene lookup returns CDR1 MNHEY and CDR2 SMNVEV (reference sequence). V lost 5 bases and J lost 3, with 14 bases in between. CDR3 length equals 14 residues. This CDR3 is CASSVRDPLYEQYF. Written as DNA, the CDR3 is TGTGCCAGCAGTGTCCGGGACCCCCTCTACGAGCAGTACTTC.

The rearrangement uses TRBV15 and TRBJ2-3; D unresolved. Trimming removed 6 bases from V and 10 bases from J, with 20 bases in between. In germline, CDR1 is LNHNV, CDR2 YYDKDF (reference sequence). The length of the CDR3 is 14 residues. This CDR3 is CATREPSRSVAQYF. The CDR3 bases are TGTGCCACCAGAGAACCTAGTCGGTCAGTCGCGCAGTATTTT.